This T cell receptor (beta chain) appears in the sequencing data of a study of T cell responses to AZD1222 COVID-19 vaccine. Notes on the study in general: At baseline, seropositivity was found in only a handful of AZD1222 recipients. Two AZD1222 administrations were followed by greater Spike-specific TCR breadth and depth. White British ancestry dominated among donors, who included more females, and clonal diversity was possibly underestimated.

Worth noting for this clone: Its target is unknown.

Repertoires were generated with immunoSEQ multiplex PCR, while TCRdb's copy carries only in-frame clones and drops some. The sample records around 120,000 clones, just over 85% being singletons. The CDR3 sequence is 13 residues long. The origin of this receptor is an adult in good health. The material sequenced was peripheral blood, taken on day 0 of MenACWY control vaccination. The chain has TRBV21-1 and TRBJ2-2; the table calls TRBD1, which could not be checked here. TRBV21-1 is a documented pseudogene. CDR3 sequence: CATGRGHTGELFF. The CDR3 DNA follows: TGTGCCACGGGTAGGGGGCACACCGGGGAGCTGTTTTTT.